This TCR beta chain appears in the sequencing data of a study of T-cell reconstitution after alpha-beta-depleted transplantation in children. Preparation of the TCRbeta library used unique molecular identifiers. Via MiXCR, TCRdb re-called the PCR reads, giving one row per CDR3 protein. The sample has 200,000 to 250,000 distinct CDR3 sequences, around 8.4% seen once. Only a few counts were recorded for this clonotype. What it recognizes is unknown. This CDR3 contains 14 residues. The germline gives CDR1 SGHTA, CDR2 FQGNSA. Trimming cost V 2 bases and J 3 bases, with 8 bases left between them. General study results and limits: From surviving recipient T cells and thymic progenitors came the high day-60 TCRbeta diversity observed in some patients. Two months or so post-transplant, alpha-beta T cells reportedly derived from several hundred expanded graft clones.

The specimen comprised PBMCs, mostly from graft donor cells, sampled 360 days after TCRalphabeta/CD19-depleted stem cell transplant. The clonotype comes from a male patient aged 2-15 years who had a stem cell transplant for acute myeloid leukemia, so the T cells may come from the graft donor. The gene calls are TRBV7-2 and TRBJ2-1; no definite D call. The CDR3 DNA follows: TGTGCCAGCAGCTTACCACTGGACTACAATGAGCAGTTCTTC. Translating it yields CASSLPLDYNEQFF.